The source of this T cell receptor beta chain is a study of post-analysis software for immune sequencing data. Study details: Relapsing-remitting, secondary progressive and progressive-relapsing multiple sclerosis were all included among the disease courses.

Only a few counts were recorded for this clonotype. Its antigen is not known. Unique molecular identifiers were built into the TCR beta cDNA libraries. TCRdb recomputed calls from the PCR reads with MiXCR, one row per CDR3 protein. The sample includes 600,000 to 700,000 distinct CDR3 sequences, roughly three fifths of them seen just once. The V gene end was trimmed by 2 bases and the J gene end by 8 bases; junction bases not matched to a gene: 7. In germline, CDR1 is SGHRS, CDR2 YFSETQ. The CDR3 has 15 residues. Regarding the study as a whole: A handful of TRBV segments (TRBV5-6, TRBV5-1 and TRBV20-1 among them) occurred more frequently in patients than in controls. Controls had significantly higher normalized Chao1 diversity than multiple sclerosis patients. Samples prepared in the same batch strongly co-clustered by F measure.

This TCR derives from a girl aged 2-10 years with multiple sclerosis. Sequencing was carried out using blood. The chain carries TRBV5-1 and TRBJ2-1; 10 positions match TRBD2. CDR3 sequence: CASSLIAGGRDEQFF. CDR3 DNA: TGCGCCAGCAGCTTAATAGCGGGGGGCCGGGATGAGCAGTTCTTC.